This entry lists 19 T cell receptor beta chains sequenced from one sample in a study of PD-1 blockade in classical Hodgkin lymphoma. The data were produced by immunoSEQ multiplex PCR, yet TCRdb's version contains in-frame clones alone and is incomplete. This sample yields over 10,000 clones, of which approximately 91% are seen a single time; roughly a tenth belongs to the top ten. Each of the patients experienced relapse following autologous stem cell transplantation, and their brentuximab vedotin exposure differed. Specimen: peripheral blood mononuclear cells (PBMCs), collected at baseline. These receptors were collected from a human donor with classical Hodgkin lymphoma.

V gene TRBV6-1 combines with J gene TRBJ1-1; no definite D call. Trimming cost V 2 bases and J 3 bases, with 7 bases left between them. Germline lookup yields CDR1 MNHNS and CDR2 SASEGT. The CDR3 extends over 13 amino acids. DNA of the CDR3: TGTGCCAGCAGTGAACACGATGACACTGAAGCTTTCTTT. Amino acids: CASSEHDDTEAFF.

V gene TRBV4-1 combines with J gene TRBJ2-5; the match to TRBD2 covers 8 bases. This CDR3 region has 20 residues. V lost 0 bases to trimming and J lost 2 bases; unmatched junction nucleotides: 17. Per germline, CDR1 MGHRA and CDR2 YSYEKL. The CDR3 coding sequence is TGCGCCAGCAGCCAAGATCCGGGGGGGTCTCTTGCCCTCTTTCAAGAGACCCAGTACTTC. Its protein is CASSQDPGGSLALFQETQYF.

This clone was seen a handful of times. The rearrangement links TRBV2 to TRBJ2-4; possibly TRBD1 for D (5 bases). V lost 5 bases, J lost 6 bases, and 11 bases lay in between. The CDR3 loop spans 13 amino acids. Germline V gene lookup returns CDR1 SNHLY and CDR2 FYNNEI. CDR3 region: CASSQGTGNIQYF. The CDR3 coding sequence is TGTGCCAGCAGTCAGGGTACGGGAAACATTCAGTACTTC.

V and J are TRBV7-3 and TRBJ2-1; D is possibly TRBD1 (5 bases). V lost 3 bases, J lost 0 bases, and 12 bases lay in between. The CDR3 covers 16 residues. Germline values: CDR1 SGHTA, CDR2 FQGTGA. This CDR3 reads CASSFFGASSYNEQFF. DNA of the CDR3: TGTGCCAGCAGCTTCTTTGGGGCTAGCTCCTACAATGAGCAGTTCTTC.

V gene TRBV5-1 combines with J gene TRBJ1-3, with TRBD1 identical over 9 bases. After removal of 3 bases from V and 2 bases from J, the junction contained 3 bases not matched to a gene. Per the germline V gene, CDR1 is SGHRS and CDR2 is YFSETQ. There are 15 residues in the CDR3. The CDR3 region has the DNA TGCGCCAGCAGCTCGACAGGGGGAGCTGGAAACACCATATATTTT. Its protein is CASSSTGGAGNTIYF.

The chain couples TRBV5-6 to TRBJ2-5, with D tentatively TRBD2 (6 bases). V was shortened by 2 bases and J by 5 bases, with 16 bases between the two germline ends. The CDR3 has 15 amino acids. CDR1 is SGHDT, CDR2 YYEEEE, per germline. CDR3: CASSFRQLGGETQYF. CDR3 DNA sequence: TGTGCCAGCAGCTTTAGACAGCTGGGGGGTGAGACCCAGTACTTC.

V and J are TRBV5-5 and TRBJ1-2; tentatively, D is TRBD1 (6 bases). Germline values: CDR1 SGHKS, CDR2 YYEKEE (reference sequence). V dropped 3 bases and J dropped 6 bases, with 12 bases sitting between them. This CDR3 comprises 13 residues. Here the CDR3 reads CASSSPAGDGYTF. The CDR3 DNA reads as TGTGCCAGCAGCTCCCCGGCAGGGGATGGCTACACCTTC.

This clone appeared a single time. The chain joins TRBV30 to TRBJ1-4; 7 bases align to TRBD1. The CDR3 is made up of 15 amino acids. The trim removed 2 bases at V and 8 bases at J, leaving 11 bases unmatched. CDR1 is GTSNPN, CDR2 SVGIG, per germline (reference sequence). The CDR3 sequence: CAWSLLTGPHEKLFF. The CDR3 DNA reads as TGTGCCTGGAGTCTTCTGACAGGGCCCCACGAAAAACTGTTTTTT.

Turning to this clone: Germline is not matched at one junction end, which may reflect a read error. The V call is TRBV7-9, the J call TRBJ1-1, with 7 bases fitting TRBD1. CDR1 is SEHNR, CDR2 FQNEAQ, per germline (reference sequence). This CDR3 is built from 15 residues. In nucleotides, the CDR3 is TGTGCCAGCAACTTAATTTTGGGGATGACAGGGAAAGCTTTCTTT. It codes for CASNLILGMTGKAFF.

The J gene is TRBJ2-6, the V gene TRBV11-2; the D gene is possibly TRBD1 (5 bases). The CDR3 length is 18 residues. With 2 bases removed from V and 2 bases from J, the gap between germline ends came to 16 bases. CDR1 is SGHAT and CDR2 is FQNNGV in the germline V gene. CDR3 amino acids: CASSLRFLQETGANVLTF. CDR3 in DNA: TGTGCCAGCAGCTTAAGGTTCCTACAGGAAACTGGGGCCAACGTCCTGACTTTC.

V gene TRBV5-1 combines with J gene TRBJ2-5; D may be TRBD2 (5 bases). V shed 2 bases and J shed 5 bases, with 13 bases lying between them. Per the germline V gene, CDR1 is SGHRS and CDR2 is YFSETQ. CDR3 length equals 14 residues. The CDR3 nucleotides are TGCGCCAGCAGCTTTTTTATTGAGGGCGAGACCCAGTACTTC. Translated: CASSFFIEGETQYF.

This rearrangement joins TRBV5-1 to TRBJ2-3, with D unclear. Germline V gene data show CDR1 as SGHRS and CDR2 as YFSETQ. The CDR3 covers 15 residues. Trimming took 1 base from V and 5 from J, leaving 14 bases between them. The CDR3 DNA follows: TGCGCCAGCAGCTTGATCCCCGGGCCAGGAGATACGCAGTATTTT. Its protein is CASSLIPGPGDTQYF.

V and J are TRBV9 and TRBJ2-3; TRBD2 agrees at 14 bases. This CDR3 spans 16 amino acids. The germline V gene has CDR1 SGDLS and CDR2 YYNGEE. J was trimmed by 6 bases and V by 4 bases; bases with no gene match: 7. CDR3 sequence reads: CASSLTSGGARDTQYF. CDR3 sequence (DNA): TGTGCCAGCAGCTTGACTAGCGGGGGGGCCCGGGATACGCAGTATTTT.

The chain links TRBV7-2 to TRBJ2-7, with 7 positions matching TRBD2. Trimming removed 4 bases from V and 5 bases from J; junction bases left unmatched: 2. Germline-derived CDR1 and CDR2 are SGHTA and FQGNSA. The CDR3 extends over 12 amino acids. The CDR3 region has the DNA TGTGCCAGCAGCTGGGGGGGTAACGAGCAGTACTTC. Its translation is CASSWGGNEQYF.

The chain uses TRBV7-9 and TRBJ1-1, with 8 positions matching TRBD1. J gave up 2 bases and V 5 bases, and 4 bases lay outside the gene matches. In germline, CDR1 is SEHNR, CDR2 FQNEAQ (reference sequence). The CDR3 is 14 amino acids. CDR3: CASSEDRVNTEAFF. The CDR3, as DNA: TGTGCCAGCAGCGAGGACAGGGTTAACACTGAAGCTTTCTTT.

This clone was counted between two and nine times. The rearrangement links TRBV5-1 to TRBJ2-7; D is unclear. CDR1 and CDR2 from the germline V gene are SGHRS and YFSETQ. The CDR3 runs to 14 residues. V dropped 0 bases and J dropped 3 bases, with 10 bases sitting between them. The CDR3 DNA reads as TGCGCCAGCAGCTTGGAACGGCCCAACTACGAGCAGTACTTC. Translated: CASSLERPNYEQYF.

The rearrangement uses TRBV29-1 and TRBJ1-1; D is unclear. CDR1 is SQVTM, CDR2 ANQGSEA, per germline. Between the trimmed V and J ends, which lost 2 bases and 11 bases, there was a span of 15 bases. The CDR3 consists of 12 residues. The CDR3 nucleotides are TGCAGCGTTGAACTAAGGGATTGGGCGGCTTTCTTT. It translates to CSVELRDWAAFF.

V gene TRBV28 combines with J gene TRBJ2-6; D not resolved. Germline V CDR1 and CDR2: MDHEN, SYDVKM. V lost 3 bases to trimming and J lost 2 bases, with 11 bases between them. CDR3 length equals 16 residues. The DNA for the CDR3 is TGTGCCAGCAGTTTTAATCCGCCAGCTGGGGCCAACGTCCTGACTTTC. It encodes CASSFNPPAGANVLTF.

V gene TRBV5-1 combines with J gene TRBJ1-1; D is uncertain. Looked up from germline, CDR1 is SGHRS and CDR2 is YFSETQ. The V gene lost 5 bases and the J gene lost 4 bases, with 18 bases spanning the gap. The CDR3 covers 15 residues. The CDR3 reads CASSLERAGSTEAFF. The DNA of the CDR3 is TGCGCCAGCAGTTTAGAGAGGGCGGGGAGCACTGAAGCTTTCTTT.